This T cell receptor beta chain emerged from a study of tumor-infiltrating lymphocytes in primary liver carcinoma. The authors made TCR beta cDNA from 400 to 600 ng total RNA with a constant-region primer. Three-round nested multiplex PCR performed with slightly modified ARM-PCR produced the TCR beta libraries. Primers for the first two PCR rounds were TRBV1-TRBV30 forward primers and a C-beta reverse primer (around 10 cycles per round). TCRdb reprocessed the multiplex PCR reads via MiXCR and lists one record per CDR3 protein. The sample contains nearly 200,000 distinct CDR3 sequences, approximately 65% of which appear only once. Overall study findings and caveats: Comparison of CD4+ and CD8+ repertoires was precluded by bulk unsorted samples.

CDR3 size: 15 residues. The V end lost 6 bases, the J end lost 0 bases, and 12 bases lay between the germline ends. Germline loops: CDR1 MDHEN, CDR2 SYDVKM. Germline DNA was also extracted, and blood RNA was taken from unsorted whole blood. On this clonotype: No antigen is known for it.

The chain links TRBV28 to TRBJ2-1; D is ambiguous. The sample comprised peripheral blood. The receptor's source is a woman in her sixties or seventies with primary liver carcinoma and hepatitis B virus infection. The CDR3, as DNA: TGTGCCAGCAGGGGCAAACGAGGCTCCTACAATGAGCAGTTCTTC. It codes for CASRGKRGSYNEQFF.